The present entry profiles one T cell receptor beta chain with its context. This clone occurred a few times. Its antigen is not yet known. No base quality values were provided; no much bigger clone lies one nucleotide off. Preparation of the library involved the immunoSEQ multiplex PCR assay. For the multiplex PCR, a mixture combining 60 forward primers for TCR Vbeta segments and 13 reverse primers for TCR Jbeta segments was used. Amplification of the CDR3 region of rearranged TCR beta genes was performed with a multiplex PCR assay on genomic DNA. Amplified TCR beta libraries were sequenced as 87-base-pair reads on the Illumina HiSeq System. As for the original processing: Across the 500 to 850 repertoires, a later analysis counted tens of millions of unique TCR beta chains, around 10 million of which were shared by at least two donors. Raw reads were error-corrected and collapsed into unique sequences by a nearest-neighbor algorithm in which closely related sequences were merged to remove PCR and sequencing errors. CDR3 sequences were aligned to IMGT reference sequences to assign V, D and J gene segments. Each retained sequence needed at least a six-nucleotide match to both a V gene segment and a J gene segment. A rearrangement counted as productive if the CDR3 had no stop codons and remained in frame with V and J, and every other rearrangement counted as non-productive. CDR3 was defined by IMGT convention, running from the second conserved V-encoded cysteine to the conserved J-encoded phenylalanine. The earlier analysis of about 610 of the donors excluded sequences that lacked an unambiguous match to a single V gene segment. An earlier analysis of 587 of the donors called V segments functional above 56.7% productive rearrangements and segregating when the between-donor standard deviation exceeded 5%. A statistical classification framework was developed to diagnose cytomegalovirus status using the catalog of TCR beta chain sequences. In a later analysis, V and J genes were assigned by comparing TCR nucleotide sequences against IMGT/GENE-DB human TR gene sequences. The TCRdist pipeline was used in a later analysis to assign CDR3 sequences and most-parsimonious VDJ recombination scenarios. In a later analysis, each TCR beta chain was defined by its CDR3 amino acid sequence together with its V-gene family, and reads lacking a unique V-gene family were excluded. In a later analysis, approximately 640 highly shared, low-generation-probability nucleotide sequences were removed to address suspected cross-contamination and a sequencing artifact. In a later analysis, a clonal expansion index for each public chain was calculated from normalized within-repertoire ranks of inferred template counts. In a later analysis, generation probabilities were computed using a VDJ recombination model fitted to out-of-frame rearrangements, and the results were checked against IGoR. In a later analysis, TCR-TCR, TCR-HLA and TCR-CMV co-occurrence was scored with hypergeometric tests, and a repertoire-size bias correction was applied to TCR pairs. In a later analysis, false discovery rates were estimated by permuting HLA or CMV assignments 20 times. In a later analysis, co-occurring TCRs were grouped with DBSCAN, and TCRdist sequence similarity was added when clustering was performed within HLA-allele-positive subsets. Repertoires with fewer than 30,000 or more than 120,000 public chains were left out of co-occurrence clustering, as were a few repertoires with anomalous nucleotide sharing. Not all clones reach the TCRdb copy of this immuneACCESS table, which keeps in-frame sequences only. Checked studies attribute under half of the gap to unresolved V genes and leave the rest unexplained. That table is the source of V, J and clone size, and D and trimming were worked out from the DNA. The sample table records about 140,000 clones; 88% of these occur just once. In total, the top ten clones hold 0.4% to 0.55% of the sample.

Measured from the cysteine to the phenylalanine, the CDR3 is 12 residues long. The kept DNA is CDR3 alone, 36 bases in frame from the first base. Between the V and J ends, shortened by 7 bases and 3 bases respectively, the junction contains 9 bases. CDR1 SGHTA and CDR2 FQGTGA were looked up in the germline V gene. The cohort comprised some 680 healthy bone marrow donors. At the time of sampling, every cohort member was nominally healthy, though immune exposures that went unrecorded were likely present. The donor tested CMV seronegative, placing the donor among the roughly 340 seronegative members of the cohort. Every donor gave a peripheral blood sample, and the peripheral blood mononuclear cells from that sample were used for TCR beta sequencing. Genomic DNA extraction from the blood cell samples was performed with the Qiagen DNeasy Blood Extraction Kit. This sample was taken from a study of cytomegalovirus exposure and HLA in healthy donors (dated by TCRdb to the late 2010s). For context, the study as a whole: In an earlier analysis of roughly 500 of the donors, 276 Gb of sequence data and approximately 120 million unique TCR beta sequences from approximately 180 million T cells were reported. An early release that covered some 640 HLA-typed donors contained 300 to 350 gigabases of sequencing data and 85 million to 100 million unique TCR sequences. Of the approximately 400 genotyped donors, around 81% fell in the genetic ancestry cluster associated with self-reported Caucasian donors. The study aimed to test whether signatures of past pathogen exposure could be identified by cataloging public T cell receptors. The T cell repertoires of 670 or so subjects were profiled by immunosequencing and related to cytomegalovirus serostatus. In addition to the first cohort of several hundred subjects, a separate validation cohort of 120 different subjects was used. To predict cytomegalovirus infection status, the study combined high-throughput TCR immunosequencing, statistical association of individual TCRs with disease status, and machine learning. In a later analysis, previously published TCR beta repertoires from about 640 donors were re-analyzed and high-resolution HLA genotyping was added so that TCR occurrence patterns could be studied. The later analysis used no new phenotypic data to find candidate immune exposures, relying instead on TCR beta sequences and their occurrence across donors. An earlier analysis of 450 to 750 of the donors used high-throughput TCR beta sequencing to judge whether each TCR beta V gene segment behaved as functional or pseudogenic. Donor age, sex, ethnicity and CMV serostatus were compiled alongside the repertoire data. A later genetic analysis used genome-wide SNP genotypes for 398 of the 666 donors, treating that subset as a discovery cohort. Every repertoire in the discovery cohort had been generated on one and the same sequencing platform. HLA typing included class I and class II loci at four-digit resolution. The number of typed donors differed by locus: about 620-640 for A, B, C, DRB1 and DQB1; approximately 540 for DQA1; 606 for DPA1; and about 470 for DPB1. Because of strong linkage in the cohort, 5 or 6 DR-DQ haplotypes were treated as single units for association and clustering. Among some 400 genotyped donors of the cohort, an average of approximately 240,000 unique TCR beta nucleotide sequences was sequenced per donor, of which 15% to 20% were non-productive.

The investigation overall reported the following: A further reported finding was that TCR beta sequences accurately predicted the HLA-A and HLA-B alleles for most subjects in the first cohort. When HLA alleles, especially DR and DQ, strongly co-occurred, TCR associations were difficult to assign to individual alleles. According to a later analysis, parvovirus B19, influenza, CMV and Epstein-Barr virus appeared linked to several top co-occurrence clusters. The only immune exposure information available for the cohort was CMV serostatus. The study gave a list of 150 to 200 TCR beta chains associated with cytomegalovirus. Because counts were too low, seventeen rarely observed V segments, including chromosome 9 orphons, were excluded from the earlier analysis of 587 of the donors. At a false discovery rate of 0.05, a later analysis linked under 20,000 TCR beta sequences to specific HLA alleles. The presence/absence analyses assumed that sequencing depth was roughly uniform across donors, and that assumption may not be true. A later analysis found that most CMV-associated TCR beta chains appeared HLA-restricted, with HLA associations seemingly driven largely by CMV exposure. A later genetic analysis associated a missense DCLRE1C variant with V-gene and J-gene trimming of TCR beta chains, and an independent cohort replicated the association. Because the 87-base-pair reads could not distinguish some IMGT-functional V segments, including TRBV6-2 and TRBV6-3, those segments were excluded. According to the authors, the approach could potentially be generalized to other disease states and immunological phenotypes. In both the original and validation cohorts, the classifier was reported to diagnose cytomegalovirus status with high specificity and sensitivity. In an earlier analysis of over 550 of the donors, most TCR beta V segments were observed in productive rearrangements about 87% or about 30% of the time, broadly matching IMGT annotations. In vitro tests confirmed that three of the cytomegalovirus-associated TCR beta chains recognize cytomegalovirus antigens. Because HLA typing was unavailable for some donors at each locus, only the typed subset was used in association tests. A later genetic analysis reported fewer N-insertions in productive TCRs among donors in an Asian-associated ancestry cluster than the roughly 700-donor mean. Across donors, most TCR sequences were observed very rarely, whereas some public TCRs were present in many individuals. The cohort was sequenced for TCR beta chains only, and without alpha or paired-chain data the features that could be detected were limited. In a later analysis, HLA-associated TCR beta chains showed more clonal expansion and lower generation probabilities than non-associated chains that were equally common. Linkage disequilibrium might explain the correlated functional status among segregating V segments, but an unknown experimental factor could not be excluded. According to a later analysis, TCR association rates differed among HLA loci, with DRB1 alleles showing the most associated TCRs and HLA-C alleles showing the fewest. A group of highly shared sequence variants was considered likely to be a technical artifact of the sequencing pipeline.

Here the chain combines TRBV7-3 and TRBJ1-1, with an unclear D gene assignment. This clonotype was sampled from a woman between 40 and 55 years old in good health and CMV-seronegative. Sequenced material: PBMCs. The CDR3 is CASIPCDTEAFF. The DNA is TGTGCCAGCATCCCGTGTGACACTGAAGCTTTCTTT.